The T cell receptor (beta chain) described here comes from a study of Graves' ophthalmopathy and Graves' hyperthyroidism (dated by TCRdb to 2016 to 2019). About the investigation overall: Peripheral blood was collected at initial diagnosis, before any treatment. The study used signatures of the TCR beta repertoire to tell Graves' ophthalmopathy apart from Graves' hyperthyroidism and to predict which patients would progress to ophthalmopathy. In total, approximately 130 blood samples were TCR-sequenced: approximately 40 ophthalmopathy, some 72 hyperthyroidism and around 17 hyperthyroidism-to-ophthalmopathy patients. To explore V-J signatures distinguishing ophthalmopathy from hyperthyroidism, a discovery set of about a hundred patients (43 ophthalmopathy, 57 stable hyperthyroidism) was enrolled. An independent validation cohort comprised some 19 hyperthyroidism patients and some 16 patients who later progressed from hyperthyroidism to ophthalmopathy. In six hyperthyroidism patients, T-cell repertoires of thyroid tissue and blood were compared. Once sampling was done, hyperthyroidism patients were given methimazole at a starting dose of 30 mg daily, while ophthalmopathy patients were given high-dose intravenous methylprednisolone. For training and testing, the 80 to 100 patients in the discovery cohort were randomly divided in a 7:3 ratio. Study-wide conclusions, independent of this receptor: Sample size was not predetermined statistically, and investigators were not blinded to group allocation. Among expanded thyroid clonotypes with frequency above 0.001, most also showed up in blood, which suggests that blood repertoires may reflect the thyroid immune response. In cross-validation, the 13-signature model distinguished ophthalmopathy from stable hyperthyroidism with about 90% sensitivity and around 84% specificity, while in the test set the corresponding values were 80% and 75%. In validation, the model predicted ophthalmopathy progression with about 71% sensitivity and about 77% specificity; some 13 predicted patients were CT-confirmed with GO in a median of about 6.1 months.

A patient counted as having stable hyperthyroidism if there was no progression to ophthalmopathy within 18 months of follow-up. Patients with hyperthyroidism were aged 18 to 65 years, had been newly diagnosed, and had a disease duration of less than 2 months. Anyone with other autoimmune diseases, uncontrolled infections, pregnancy or lactation was excluded from the study. Diagnosis was based on clinical symptoms, serum thyroxine, TRAb, thyroid ultrasound and orbital computed tomography. PBMCs were isolated from around 10 ml of fresh peripheral blood by Ficoll-Paque density gradient centrifugation. Total RNA was extracted using Trizol reagent, and RNA quality was checked on an Agilent 2100 Bioanalyzer. The cysteine opens and the phenylalanine closes a CDR3 of 15 amino acids. Just the 45-base CDR3 DNA is kept, in frame starting at base 1. CDR1 LNHDA and CDR2 SQIVND are derived from the germline V gene (reference sequence). After removal of 6 bases from V and 9 bases from J, the junction retains 11 bases not matched to a gene.

This clonotype came up many times. This clone's antigen is unknown. Base-call qualities are not available, and no considerably larger clone is one nucleotide away. TCR beta CDR3 regions were amplified from RNA transcripts for repertoire sequencing. The first round was an RT-PCR using HTBI primers with the Qiagen OneStep RT-PCR kit, and this first round was followed by a second-round multiplex PCR, then size selection and purification. The libraries underwent paired-end sequencing with 100 bp reads on an Illumina HiSeq2000. In the paper's pipeline: Reads were processed with SOAPnuke, discarding reads with adapters, uncalled bases, mean Phred below 15, or no exact constant-primer or identifier match. COPE v1.2.5 was used to merge the high-quality paired reads. Clonotypes were defined as unique nucleotide sequences and were aligned to IMGT TRB V, D and J references using MiTCR v1.1. The analysis was limited to V-J combinations with a frequency above 0.0001, which together covered 99.2% of the repertoires. For each V-J combination, a TCR clonal expansion and chaos score was defined as F50 clonal expansion divided by the chaos observed in the TCRdist matrix. Welch's t-statistics and random forest were used to narrow the features down to around 12 V-J combinations, which were then fed into a naive Bayes classifier. Thyroid-blood repertoire similarity was quantified with the Morisita-Horn index. TCRdb's own reprocessing of the public reads used fastp at Q25 and MiXCR and kept productive beta chains. Every distinct CDR3 protein forms one entry, paired with its most common genes and DNA. TCRdb, not the original authors, processed these V and J calls. This sample gives roughly 410,000 distinct CDR3 sequences in total; approximately 15% of them show up just once. Approximately 7% of the sample is taken by the ten largest.

Sequenced input: peripheral blood. The chain uses TRBV19 and TRBJ1-6; 7 central nucleotides agree with TRBD1. This clonotype originated in a woman younger than 35 with stable Graves' hyperthyroidism. Donor details come from another sample of the same person, matched by shared clones. The CDR3 region: CASSIQGSGSSPLHF. The bases are TGTGCCAGTAGCATACAGGGGTCAGGAAGTTCACCCCTCCACTTT.